These T cell receptor beta chains were read from a single sample in a study of cytomegalovirus exposure and HLA in healthy donors. Clones were read by immunoSEQ multiplex PCR, and TCRdb kept only the in-frame ones, dropping some. The sample contains some 150,000 clones, 79% of which appear only once. Sequencing was carried out using PBMCs. Source of these receptors: a man aged 45-65 years in good health and CMV-seropositive. The CDR3 runs from the conserved cysteine through the conserved F or W. A D gene is named only where the DNA matches it firmly. Clone size is not always given. Where it is, it says once, few, many or a class for expanded clones.

abundance: once
d_gene: TRBD1
j_gene: TRBJ1-1
v_gene: TRBV7-7
CDR3aa: CASSKDRDTEAFF
CDR3nt: TGTGCTAGCAGCAAGGACAGGGATACTGAAGCTTTCTTT

abundance: .
d_gene: .
j_gene: TRBJ2-2
v_gene: TRBV21-1
CDR3aa: CASGQRRRVGFGELFF
CDR3nt: TGTGCCAGCGGCCAAAGACGGAGAGTGGGTTTCGGGGAGCTGTTTTTT

abundance: few
d_gene: .
j_gene: TRBJ1-6
v_gene: TRBV2
CDR3aa: CASSETRARRWPLHF
CDR3nt: TGTGCCAGCAGTGAAACCAGGGCGCGAAGGTGGCCCCTCCACTTT

abundance: .
d_gene: .
j_gene: TRBJ2-5
v_gene: TRBV28
CDR3aa: CASSPPTEGQETQYF
CDR3nt: TGTGCCAGCAGCCCCCCGACGGAGGGTCAAGAGACCCAGTACTTC

abundance: .
d_gene: TRBD1
j_gene: TRBJ2-7
v_gene: TRBV7-2
CDR3aa: CASSPWDRGGYEQYF
CDR3nt: TGTGCCAGCAGCCCTTGGGACAGGGGGGGCTACGAGCAGTACTTT

abundance: .
d_gene: TRBD2
j_gene: TRBJ2-1
v_gene: TRBV28
CDR3aa: CASSPRAGGRSYEQFF
CDR3nt: TGTGCCAGCAGTCCTCGAGCGGGAGGGAGGTCGTATGAGCAGTTCTTC

abundance: .
d_gene: TRBD1
j_gene: TRBJ1-3
v_gene: TRBV4-1
CDR3aa: CASSQGGGGRGPGNTIYF
CDR3nt: TGCGCCAGCAGCCAAGGCGGGGGGGGGAGGGGGCCTGGAAACACCATATATTTT

abundance: .
d_gene: .
j_gene: TRBJ2-7
v_gene: TRBV27
CDR3aa: CASSIRRGSEQYF
CDR3nt: TGTGCCAGCAGCATACGAAGGGGGAGCGAGCAGTACTTC

abundance: few
d_gene: TRBD1
j_gene: TRBJ2-7
v_gene: TRBV6-6
CDR3aa: CASRATGTAYEQYF
CDR3nt: TGTGCCAGCAGAGCGACAGGGACGGCCTACGAGCAGTACTTC

abundance: .
d_gene: TRBD2
j_gene: TRBJ2-1
v_gene: TRBV6-5
CDR3aa: CASSLTGLAGGNEQFF
CDR3nt: TGTGCCAGCAGTTTAACGGGACTAGCGGGAGGGAATGAGCAGTTCTTC

abundance: once
d_gene: TRBD2
j_gene: TRBJ2-2
v_gene: TRBV30
CDR3aa: CAWRGTSGSVGELFF
CDR3nt: TGTGCCTGGAGGGGGACTAGCGGGAGTGTCGGGGAGCTGTTTTTT

abundance: .
d_gene: .
j_gene: TRBJ1-6
v_gene: TRBV6-6
CDR3aa: CASTTTANSPLHF
CDR3nt: TGTGCCAGCACCACGACAGCGAATTCACCCCTCCACTTT

abundance: .
d_gene: .
j_gene: TRBJ1-2
v_gene: TRBV6-6
CDR3aa: CASSYSNGEGGYTF
CDR3nt: TGTGCCAGCAGTTACTCTAACGGGGAGGGTGGCTACACCTTC

abundance: .
d_gene: TRBD2
j_gene: TRBJ2-7
v_gene: TRBV5-1
CDR3aa: CASSLGLAGVFYEQYF
CDR3nt: TGCGCCAGCAGCTTAGGACTAGCGGGAGTCTTCTACGAGCAGTACTTC

abundance: .
d_gene: .
j_gene: TRBJ1-2
v_gene: TRBV20-1
CDR3aa: CSATRAYGYTF
CDR3nt: TGCAGTGCTACCCGCGCCTATGGCTACACCTTC

abundance: .
d_gene: .
j_gene: TRBJ2-5
v_gene: TRBV5-1
CDR3aa: CASSLRPGDSDEPQYF
CDR3nt: TGCGCCAGCAGCTTGCGGCCAGGGGATTCGGATGAGCCCCAGTACTTC

abundance: few
d_gene: .
j_gene: TRBJ2-7
v_gene: TRBV28
CDR3aa: CASSLGLGTSYEQYF
CDR3nt: TGTGCCAGCAGTTTAGGGTTGGGGACAAGCTACGAGCAGTACTTC

abundance: once
d_gene: .
j_gene: TRBJ2-7
v_gene: TRBV4-1
CDR3aa: CASSHPGTPYEQYF
CDR3nt: TGCGCCAGCAGCCATCCGGGAACCCCCTACGAGCAGTACTTC

abundance: .
d_gene: .
j_gene: TRBJ2-5
v_gene: TRBV2
CDR3aa: CASMAQETQYF
CDR3nt: TGTGCCAGCATGGCCCAGGAGACCCAGTACTTC

abundance: .
d_gene: TRBD1
j_gene: TRBJ2-7
v_gene: TRBV2
CDR3aa: CASREYRGAREQYF
CDR3nt: TGTGCCAGCAGGGAATACAGGGGAGCTAGGGAGCAGTACTTC

abundance: .
d_gene: TRBD2
j_gene: TRBJ2-1
v_gene: TRBV11-3
CDR3aa: CASSYLAGGQGEQFF
CDR3nt: TGTGCCAGCAGTTATCTAGCGGGAGGGCAGGGTGAGCAGTTCTTC

abundance: .
d_gene: .
j_gene: TRBJ1-6
v_gene: TRBV28
CDR3aa: CASSFRRVRNSPLHF
CDR3nt: TGTGCCAGCAGTTTTCGTCGAGTCCGGAATTCACCCCTCCACTTT

abundance: .
d_gene: TRBD1
j_gene: TRBJ2-7
v_gene: TRBV18
CDR3aa: CASSPGTGYEQYF
CDR3nt: TGTGCCAGCTCACCAGGGACAGGCTACGAGCAGTACTTC